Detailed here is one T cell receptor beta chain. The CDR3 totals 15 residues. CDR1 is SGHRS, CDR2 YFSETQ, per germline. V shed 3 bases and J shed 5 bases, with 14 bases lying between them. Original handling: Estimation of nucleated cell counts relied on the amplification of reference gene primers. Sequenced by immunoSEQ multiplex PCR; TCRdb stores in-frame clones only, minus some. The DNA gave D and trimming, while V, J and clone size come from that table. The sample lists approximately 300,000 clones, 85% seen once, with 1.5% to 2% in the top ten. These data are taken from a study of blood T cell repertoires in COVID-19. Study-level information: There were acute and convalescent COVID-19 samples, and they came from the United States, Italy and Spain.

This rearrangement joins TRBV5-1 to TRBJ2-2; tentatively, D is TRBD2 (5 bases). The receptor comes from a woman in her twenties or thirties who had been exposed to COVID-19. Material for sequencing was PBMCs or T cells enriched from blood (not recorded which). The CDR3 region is CASSSLGRGTGELFF. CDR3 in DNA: TGCGCCAGCAGCTCCCTCGGAAGAGGGACCGGGGAGCTGTTTTTT.